This T cell receptor beta chain was documented in a study of CD8 T cells in Susac syndrome. Random-hexamer reverse transcription was applied to roughly 0.5 to 1 ug RNA. TCRdb re-called the immunoSEQ multiplex PCR reads through MiXCR, storing one row per CDR3 protein. The table has about 300,000 distinct CDR3 sequences, around 85% seen once. CDR1 and CDR2 (germline): DFQATT, SNEGSKA (reference sequence). The ends were cut back, 0 bases at V and 8 bases at J, with 17 bases in the middle. CDR3 length: 15 amino acids. The receptor was isolated from a human donor with multiple sclerosis. The chain is built from TRBV20-1 and TRBJ2-1, with D possibly matching TRBD1 (5 bases). Sequenced sample: CD8+ T cells from PBMCs. The CDR3 protein is CSARDHRFLLDEQFF. The CDR3, as DNA: TGCAGTGCTAGAGACCACAGGTTTCTCCTTGATGAGCAGTTCTTC.